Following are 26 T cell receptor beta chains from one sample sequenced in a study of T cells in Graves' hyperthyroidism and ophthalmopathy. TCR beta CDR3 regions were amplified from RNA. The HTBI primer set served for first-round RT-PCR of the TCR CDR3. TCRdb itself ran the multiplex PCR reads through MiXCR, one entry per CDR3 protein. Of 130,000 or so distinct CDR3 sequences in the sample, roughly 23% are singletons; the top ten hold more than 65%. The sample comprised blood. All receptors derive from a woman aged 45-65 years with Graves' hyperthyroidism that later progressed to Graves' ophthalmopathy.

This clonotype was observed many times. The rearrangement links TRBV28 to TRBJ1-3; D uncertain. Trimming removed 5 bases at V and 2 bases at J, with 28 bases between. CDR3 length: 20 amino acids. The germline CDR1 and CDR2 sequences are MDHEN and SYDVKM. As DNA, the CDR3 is TGTGCCAGCAGTCCTTCCGTCACGTACCAATGGATACCTCCTGGAAACACCATATATTTT. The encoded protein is CASSPSVTYQWIPPGNTIYF.

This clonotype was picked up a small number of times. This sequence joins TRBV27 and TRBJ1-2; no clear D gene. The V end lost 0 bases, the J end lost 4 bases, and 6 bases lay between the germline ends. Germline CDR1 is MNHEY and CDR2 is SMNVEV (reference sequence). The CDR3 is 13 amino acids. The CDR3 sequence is CASSLSVFYGYTF. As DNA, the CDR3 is TGTGCCAGCAGTTTATCGGTTTTCTATGGCTACACCTTC.

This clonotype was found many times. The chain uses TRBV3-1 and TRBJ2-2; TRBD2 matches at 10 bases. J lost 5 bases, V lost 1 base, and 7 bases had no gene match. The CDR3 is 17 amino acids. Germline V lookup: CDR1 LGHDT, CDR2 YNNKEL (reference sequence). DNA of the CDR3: TGTGCCAGCAGCCAAGGGCTAGCGGGGGCGCGGACCGGGGAGCTGTTTTTT. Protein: CASSQGLAGARTGELFF.

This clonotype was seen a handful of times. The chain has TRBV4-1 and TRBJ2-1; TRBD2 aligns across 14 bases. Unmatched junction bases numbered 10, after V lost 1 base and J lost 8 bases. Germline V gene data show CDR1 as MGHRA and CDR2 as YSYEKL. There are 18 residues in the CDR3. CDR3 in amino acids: CASSQGLPGLAGVYEQFF. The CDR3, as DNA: TGCGCCAGCAGCCAAGGGCTCCCGGGACTAGCGGGAGTCTATGAGCAGTTCTTC.

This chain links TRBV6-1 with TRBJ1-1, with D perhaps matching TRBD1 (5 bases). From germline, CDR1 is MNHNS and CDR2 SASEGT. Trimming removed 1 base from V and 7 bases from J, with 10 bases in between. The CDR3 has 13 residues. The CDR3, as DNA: TGTGCCAGCAGTGAAGTCTGGGACCGTGAAGCTTTCTTT. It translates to CASSEVWDREAFF.

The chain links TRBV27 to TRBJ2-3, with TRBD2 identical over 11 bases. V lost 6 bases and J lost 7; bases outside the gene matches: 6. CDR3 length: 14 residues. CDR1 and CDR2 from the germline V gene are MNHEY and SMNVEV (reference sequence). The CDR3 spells CASSGTSGRHTQYF. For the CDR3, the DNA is TGTGCCAGCAGCGGGACTAGCGGACGACATACGCAGTATTTT.

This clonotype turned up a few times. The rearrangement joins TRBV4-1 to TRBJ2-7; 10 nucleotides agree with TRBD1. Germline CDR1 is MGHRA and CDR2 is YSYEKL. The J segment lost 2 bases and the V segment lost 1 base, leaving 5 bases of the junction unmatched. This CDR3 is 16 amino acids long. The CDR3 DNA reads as TGCGCCAGCAGCCAAGCAGGGACAGGGGCGACCTACGAGCAGTACTTC. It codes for CASSQAGTGATYEQYF.

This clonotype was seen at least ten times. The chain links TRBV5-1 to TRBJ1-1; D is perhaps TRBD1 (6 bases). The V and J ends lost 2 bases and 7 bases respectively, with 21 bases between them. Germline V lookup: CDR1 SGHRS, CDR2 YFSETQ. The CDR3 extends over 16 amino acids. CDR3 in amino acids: CASSLEDVRGGGEAFF. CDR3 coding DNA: TGCGCCAGCAGCTTAGAAGACGTCAGGGGAGGTGGTGAAGCTTTCTTT.

The chain's CDR3 is CASSPQGPETQYF. For the CDR3, the DNA is TGCGCCAGCAGCCCTCAGGGGCCCGAGACCCAGTACTTC. The chain couples TRBV5-1 to TRBJ2-5; D is perhaps TRBD1 (6 bases). The CDR3 contains 13 residues. Trimming pared 4 bases from V and 5 bases from J, leaving 12 bases between. Germline V lookup: CDR1 SGHRS, CDR2 YFSETQ.

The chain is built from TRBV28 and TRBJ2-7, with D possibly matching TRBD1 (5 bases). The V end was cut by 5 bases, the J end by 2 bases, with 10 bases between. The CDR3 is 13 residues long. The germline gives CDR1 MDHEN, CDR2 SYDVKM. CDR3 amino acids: CASSGTGTYEQYF. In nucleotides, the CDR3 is TGTGCCAGCAGTGGTACAGGAACCTACGAGCAGTACTTC.

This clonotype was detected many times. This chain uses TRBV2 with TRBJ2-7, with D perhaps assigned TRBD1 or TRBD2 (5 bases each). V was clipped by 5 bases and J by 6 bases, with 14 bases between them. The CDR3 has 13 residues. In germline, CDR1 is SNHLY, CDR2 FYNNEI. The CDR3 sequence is CASSYSGASEQYF. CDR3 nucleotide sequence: TGTGCCAGCAGTTATTCCGGGGCCTCCGAGCAGTACTTC.

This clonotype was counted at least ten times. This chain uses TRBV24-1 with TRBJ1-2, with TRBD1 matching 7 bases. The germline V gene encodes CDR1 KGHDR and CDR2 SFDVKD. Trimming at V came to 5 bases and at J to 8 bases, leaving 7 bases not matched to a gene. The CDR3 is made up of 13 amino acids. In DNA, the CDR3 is TGTGCCACCAGTGGGTTAACAGGGGAAGGCTACACCTTC. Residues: CATSGLTGEGYTF.

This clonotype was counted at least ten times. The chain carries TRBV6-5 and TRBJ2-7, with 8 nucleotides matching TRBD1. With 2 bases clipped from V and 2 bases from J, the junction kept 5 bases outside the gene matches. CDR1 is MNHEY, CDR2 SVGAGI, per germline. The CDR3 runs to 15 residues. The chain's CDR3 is CASSYSGQGPYEQYF. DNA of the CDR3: TGTGCCAGCAGTTACAGTGGACAGGGACCCTACGAGCAGTACTTC.

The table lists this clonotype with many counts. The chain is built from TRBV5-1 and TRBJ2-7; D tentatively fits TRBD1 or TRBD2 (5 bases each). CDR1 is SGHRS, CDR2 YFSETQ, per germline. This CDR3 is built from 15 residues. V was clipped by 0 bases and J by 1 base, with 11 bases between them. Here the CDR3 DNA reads TGCGCCAGCAGCTTGGTGGCTGGGGGTTCCTACGAGCAGTACTTC. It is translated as CASSLVAGGSYEQYF.

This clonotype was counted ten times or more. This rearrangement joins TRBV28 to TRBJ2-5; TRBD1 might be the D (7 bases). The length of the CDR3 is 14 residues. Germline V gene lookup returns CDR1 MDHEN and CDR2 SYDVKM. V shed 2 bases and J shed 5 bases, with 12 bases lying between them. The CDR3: CASSLQGEVETQYF. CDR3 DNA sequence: TGTGCCAGCAGTTTACAGGGGGAGGTGGAGACCCAGTACTTC.

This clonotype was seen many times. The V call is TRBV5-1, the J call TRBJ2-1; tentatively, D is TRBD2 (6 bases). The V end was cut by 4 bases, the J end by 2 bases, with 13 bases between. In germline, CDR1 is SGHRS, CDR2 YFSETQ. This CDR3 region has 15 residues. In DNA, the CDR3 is TGCGCCAGCAGCACCCTCGCGGGGACCTACAATGAGCAGTTCTTC. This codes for CASSTLAGTYNEQFF.

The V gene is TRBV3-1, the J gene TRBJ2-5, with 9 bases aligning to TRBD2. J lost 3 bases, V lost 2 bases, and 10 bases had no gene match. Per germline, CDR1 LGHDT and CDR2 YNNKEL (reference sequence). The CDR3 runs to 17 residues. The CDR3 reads CASSQNGAGGPKETQYF. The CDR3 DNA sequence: TGTGCCAGCAGCCAAAATGGGGCGGGAGGGCCTAAAGAGACCCAGTACTTC.

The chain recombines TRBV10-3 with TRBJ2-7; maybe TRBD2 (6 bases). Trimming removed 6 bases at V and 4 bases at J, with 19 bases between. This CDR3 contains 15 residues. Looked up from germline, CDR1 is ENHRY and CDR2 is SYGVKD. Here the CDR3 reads CAISSGGMASYEQYV. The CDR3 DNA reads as TGTGCCATCAGCAGCGGCGGGATGGCATCATACGAGCAGTACGTC.

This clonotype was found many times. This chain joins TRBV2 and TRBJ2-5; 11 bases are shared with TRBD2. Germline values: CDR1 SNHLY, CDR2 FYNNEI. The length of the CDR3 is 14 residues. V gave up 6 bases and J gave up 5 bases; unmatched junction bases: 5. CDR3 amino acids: CASSKTSGKETQYF. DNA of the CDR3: TGTGCCAGCAGCAAGACTAGCGGGAAGGAGACCCAGTACTTC.

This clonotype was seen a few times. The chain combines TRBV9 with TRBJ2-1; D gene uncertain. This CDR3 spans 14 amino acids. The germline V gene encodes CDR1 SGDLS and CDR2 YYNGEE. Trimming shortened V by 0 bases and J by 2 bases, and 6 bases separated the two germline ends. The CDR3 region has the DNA TGTGCCAGCAGCGTAGAAGCTACCTACAATGAGCAGTTCTTC. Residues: CASSVEATYNEQFF.

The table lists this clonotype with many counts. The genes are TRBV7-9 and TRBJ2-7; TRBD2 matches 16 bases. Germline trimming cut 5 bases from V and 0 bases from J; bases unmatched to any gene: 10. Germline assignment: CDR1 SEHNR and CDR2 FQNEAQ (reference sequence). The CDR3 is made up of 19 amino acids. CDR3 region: CASSGSGTSGRESSYEQYF. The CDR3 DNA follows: TGTGCCAGCAGCGGCTCCGGGACTAGCGGGAGGGAGAGCTCCTACGAGCAGTACTTC.

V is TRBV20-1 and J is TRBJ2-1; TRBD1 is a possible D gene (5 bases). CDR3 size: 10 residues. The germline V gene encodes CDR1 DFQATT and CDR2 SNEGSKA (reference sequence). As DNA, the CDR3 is TGCAGCGCAGGGCAGGCTGAGCAGTTCTTC. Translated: CSAGQAEQFF.

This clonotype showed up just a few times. The CDR3 loop is CASSLLTYLGQPQHF. The CDR3, as DNA: TGTGCCAGCAGTTTATTAACATATCTAGGTCAGCCCCAGCATTTT. The chain combines TRBV12-3 or TRBV12-4 with TRBJ1-5; no firm D call. The CDR3 is made up of 15 amino acids. V dropped 2 bases and J dropped 6 bases, with 14 bases sitting between them.

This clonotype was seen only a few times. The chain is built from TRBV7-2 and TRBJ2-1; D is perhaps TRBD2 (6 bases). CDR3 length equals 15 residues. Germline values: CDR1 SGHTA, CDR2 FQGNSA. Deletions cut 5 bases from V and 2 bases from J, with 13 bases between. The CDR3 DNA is TGTGCCAGCAGCACCCGGGAGAGTACCTACAATGAGCAGTTCTTC. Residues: CASSTRESTYNEQFF.

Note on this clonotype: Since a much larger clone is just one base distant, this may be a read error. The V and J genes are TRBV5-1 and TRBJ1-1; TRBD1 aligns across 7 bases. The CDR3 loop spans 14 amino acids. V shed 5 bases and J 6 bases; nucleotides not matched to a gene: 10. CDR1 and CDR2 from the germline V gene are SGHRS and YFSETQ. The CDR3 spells CASRSRQGTPEAFF. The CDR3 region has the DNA TGCGCCAGCAGAAGCAGACAGGGAACACCTGAAGCTTTCTTT. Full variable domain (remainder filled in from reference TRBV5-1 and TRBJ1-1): KAGVTQTPRYLIKTRGQQVTLSCSPISGHRSVSWYQQTPGQGLQFLFEYFSETQRNKGNFPGRFSGRQFSNSRSEMNVSTLELGDSALYLCASRSRQGTPEAFFGQGTRLTVV.

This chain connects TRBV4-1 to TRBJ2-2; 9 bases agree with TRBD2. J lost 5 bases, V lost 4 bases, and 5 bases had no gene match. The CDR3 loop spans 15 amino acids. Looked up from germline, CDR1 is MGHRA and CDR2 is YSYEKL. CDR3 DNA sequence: TGCGCCAGCAGCCCGGGACTAGCAAGGACCGGGGAGCTGTTTTTT. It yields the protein CASSPGLARTGELFF.